This section outlines one T cell receptor (beta chain) sequence together with its context. This sample is drawn from a study of blood T cell repertoires in COVID-19. Authors' analysis steps: Reference gene primer amplification gave nucleated cell count estimates. Sequencing was performed with immunoSEQ multiplex PCR; in TCRdb, only in-frame clones are kept and a portion is missing. The DNA gave D and trimming, while V, J and clone size come from that table. The table records about 220,000 clones, 84% of them present only once. Trimming pared 6 bases from V and 3 bases from J, leaving 17 bases between. The germline gives CDR1 MNHEY, CDR2 SVGAGI. The CDR3 sequence is 15 residues long.

This TCR was recovered from a man between 25 and 39 years old with active or convalescent COVID-19. This sequence joins TRBV6-5 and TRBJ1-1; possible D gene TRBD1, 6 bases. The sample was peripheral blood. CDR3 protein: CASRGRGGADTEAFF. The CDR3 bases are TGTGCCAGCAGGGGTCGGGGGGGCGCGGACACTGAAGCTTTCTTT.